This T cell receptor (beta chain) was observed in a study of blood T cell repertoires in COVID-19. The assay was immunoSEQ multiplex PCR, and TCRdb's table has in-frame clones only and misses some. The repertoire holds approximately 170,000 clones, approximately 80% seen once, with less than 15% in the top ten. In terms of age and location, participants ranged from roughly 18 to 95 years and lived in about two dozen US areas. Participant-reported clinical history was the basis for cohort assignment. The CDR3 spans 13 residues. V dropped 2 bases and J dropped 8 bases, with 12 bases sitting between them. CDR1 is SNHLY, CDR2 FYNNEI, per germline.

V is TRBV2 and J is TRBJ1-1; no clear D gene. This sequence originates from a man aged 45-65 years who had recovered from COVID-19. Sequenced: PBMCs or T cells enriched from blood (not recorded which). The CDR3 is CASSELQIAEAFF. The CDR3 DNA follows: TGTGCCAGCAGTGAACTACAAATAGCGGAAGCTTTCTTT.